A single sample gave rise to the 17 T cell receptor beta chains below, sequenced in a study of blood T cell repertoires in COVID-19. Some clones are missing from TCRdb's copy, which holds only in-frame ones; the method was immunoSEQ multiplex PCR. The sample comprises under 75,000 clones, around 92% of which are singletons, and about 4.5% rests with the top ten. Sequenced sample: peripheral blood. The receptors derive from a man in his forties or fifties with active COVID-19.

The chain has TRBV11-2 and TRBJ2-7, with 12 positions matching TRBD1. The CDR3 runs 15 residues. Trimming cost V 3 bases and J 5 bases; bases outside gene matches: 5. CDR1 and CDR2 (germline): SGHAT, FQNNGV. Here the CDR3 reads CASSLGQGALDEQYF. In nucleotides, the CDR3 is TGTGCCAGCAGCTTGGGACAGGGGGCGCTTGACGAGCAGTACTTC.

This chain joins TRBV27 and TRBJ1-1; a possible D gene is TRBD1 (5 bases). V was clipped by 5 bases and J by 1 base, with 14 bases between them. The CDR3 spans 15 residues. Germline V gene lookup returns CDR1 MNHEY and CDR2 SMNVEV (reference sequence). The CDR3 is CASSPNPRGNTEAFF. CDR3 DNA: TGTGCCAGCAGTCCAAACCCAAGGGGGAACACTGAAGCTTTCTTT.

The chain employs TRBV28 and TRBJ2-4; a possible D gene is TRBD1 (5 bases). Germline values: CDR1 MDHEN, CDR2 SYDVKM. The CDR3 extends over 16 amino acids. The V and J ends lost 2 bases and 8 bases respectively, with 19 bases between them. CDR3 region: CASSLRGWHGLDIQYF. Written as DNA, the CDR3 is TGTGCCAGCAGTTTAAGGGGATGGCATGGATTGGACATTCAGTACTTC.

The chain joins TRBV7-2 to TRBJ1-3; D not certain. The CDR3 runs to 15 residues. CDR1 is SGHTA, CDR2 FQGNSA, per germline. Trimming took 5 bases from V and 4 from J, leaving 15 bases between them. The CDR3: CASSPSGVEGNTIYF. The CDR3 DNA follows: TGTGCCAGCAGCCCGAGCGGGGTAGAGGGAAACACCATATATTTT.

The V call is TRBV3-1 (or the pseudogene TRBV3-2), the J call TRBJ2-2, with TRBD2 matching 11 bases. The CDR3 contains 19 residues. V was clipped by 1 base and J by 1 base; unmatched bases: 8. Germline V gene lookup returns CDR1 LGHDT and CDR2 YNNKEL (reference sequence). CDR3 residues: CASSQVILAGGKNTGELFF. CDR3 DNA sequence: TGTGCCAGCAGCCAAGTAATTTTAGCGGGAGGGAAGAACACCGGGGAGCTGTTTTTT.

The gene calls are TRBV19 and TRBJ1-5; unclear D gene. V dropped 7 bases and J dropped 2 bases, with 15 bases sitting between them. The CDR3 sequence is 15 residues long. Germline V gene data show CDR1 as LNHDA and CDR2 as SQIVND (reference sequence). CDR3 coding DNA: TGTGCCAGTACCCTCGGGGTTATTGGCAATCAGCCCCAGCATTTT. It encodes CASTLGVIGNQPQHF.

V gene TRBV10-3 combines with J gene TRBJ2-3; no clear D. This CDR3 spans 13 amino acids. The V and J ends lost 6 bases and 4 bases respectively, with 11 bases between them. CDR1 ENHRY and CDR2 SYGVKD come from the germline V gene. The CDR3 DNA reads as TGTGCCATCAGAGAGGTGGCGGCAGATACGCAGTATTTT. Translated, it gives CAIREVAADTQYF.

The chain joins TRBV5-1 to TRBJ1-6; 9 nucleotides agree with TRBD1. Germline V gene lookup returns CDR1 SGHRS and CDR2 YFSETQ. The CDR3 consists of 15 residues. Germline trimming cut 4 bases from V and 7 bases from J; bases unmatched to any gene: 6. CDR3 nucleotides: TGCGCCAGCAGCATGGGACAGGGCCTAAATTCACCCCTCCACTTT. This codes for CASSMGQGLNSPLHF.

The chain employs TRBV29-1 and TRBJ1-1; 9 nucleotides match TRBD1. The J segment lost 0 bases and the V segment lost 7 bases, leaving 3 bases of the junction unmatched. Germline V lookup: CDR1 SQVTM, CDR2 ANQGSEA. This CDR3 is built from 13 residues. In DNA form, the CDR3 reads TGCAGCGCGGACAGGGGACTGAACACTGAAGCTTTCTTT. This encodes CSADRGLNTEAFF. The whole variable domain, remainder taken from reference TRBV29-1 and TRBJ1-1, is SAVISQKPSRDICQRGTSLTIQCQVDSQVTMMFWYRQQPGQSLTLIATANQGSEATYESGFVIDKFPISRPNLTFSTLTVSNMSPEDSSIYLCSADRGLNTEAFFGQGTRLTVV.

This clone was detected only a few times. The rearrangement links TRBV7-2 to TRBJ1-1; 9 bases fit TRBD1. CDR1 is SGHTA, CDR2 FQGNSA, per germline. The CDR3 has 16 residues. V gave up 5 bases and J gave up 1 base; unmatched junction bases: 8. The CDR3, as DNA: TGTGCCAGCAGCCCGGCCGGGACAGGGCCGAACACTGAAGCTTTCTTT. It encodes CASSPAGTGPNTEAFF.

V usage is TRBV6-5 and J usage is TRBJ1-2; D is uncertain. Germline CDR1 reads MNHEY; CDR2 reads SVGAGI. This CDR3 is 15 amino acids long. V was shortened by 4 bases and J by 0 bases, with 12 bases between the two germline ends. This CDR3 reads CASSLFGSANYGYTF. The CDR3 nucleotides read TGTGCCAGCAGTTTATTCGGTTCGGCTAACTATGGCTACACCTTC.

The V and J genes are TRBV5-4 and TRBJ2-3, with D possibly TRBD1 on 5 matching bases. The CDR3 extends over 14 amino acids. The ends were cut back, 2 bases at V and 3 bases at J, with 10 bases in the middle. In germline, CDR1 is SGHNT, CDR2 YYREEE (reference sequence). The CDR3: CASSLIQGTDTQYF. CDR3 DNA sequence: TGTGCCAGCAGCTTAATCCAGGGTACAGATACGCAGTATTTT.

The chain employs TRBV19 and TRBJ2-7; D might be TRBD2 (6 bases). The CDR3 loop spans 14 amino acids. Germline CDR1 LNHDA, CDR2 SQIVND (reference sequence). V lost 3 bases, J lost 6 bases, and 15 bases lay in between. The chain's CDR3 is CASSIGLASREQYF. Written as DNA, the CDR3 is TGTGCCAGTAGTATCGGTCTAGCGAGCCGCGAGCAGTACTTC.

The chain carries TRBV19 and TRBJ2-5; D ambiguous. Between the trimmed V and J ends, which lost 4 bases and 0 bases, there was a span of 6 bases. This CDR3 spans 13 amino acids. Germline CDR1 reads LNHDA; CDR2 reads SQIVND (reference sequence). The CDR3 is CASSRPYQETQYF. DNA for the CDR3: TGTGCCAGTAGTAGGCCGTACCAAGAGACCCAGTACTTC.

The CDR3 DNA reads as TGTGCCTGGAGTCGGTCCGGCTCCTATAATTCACCCCTCCACTTT. It translates to CAWSRSGSYNSPLHF. The chain combines TRBV30 with TRBJ1-6; no clear D gene. This CDR3 has 15 amino acids. Trimming shortened V by 2 bases and J by 0 bases, and 8 bases separated the two germline ends. Germline lookup yields CDR1 GTSNPN and CDR2 SVGIG (reference sequence).

In this sample, this clone turned up once. CDR3 region: CASSVAPRDWETQYF. As DNA, the CDR3 is TGTGCCAGCAGCGTAGCCCCCAGGGACTGGGAGACCCAGTACTTC. V gene TRBV9 combines with J gene TRBJ2-5; perhaps TRBD2 as D (6 bases). This CDR3 region has 15 residues. V lost 0 bases and J 5 bases, leaving 14 bases between the germline ends. Germline values: CDR1 SGDLS, CDR2 YYNGEE.

This clone rates as medium-sized. The V and J genes are TRBV5-6 and TRBJ1-6, with unresolved D. Germline V gene sequence: CDR1 SGHDT, CDR2 YYEEEE. Trimming pared 0 bases from V and 2 bases from J, leaving 12 bases between. The CDR3 covers 17 residues. CDR3 sequence (DNA): TGTGCCAGCAGCTTGGGCGGAGGGAAACCCTATAATTCACCCCTCCACTTT. Its protein is CASSLGGGKPYNSPLHF. Variable domain in full (rest from reference TRBV5-6 and TRBJ1-6): DAGVTQSPTHLIKTRGQQVTLRCSPKSGHDTVSWYQQALGQGPQFIFQYYEEEERQRGNFPDRFSGHQFPNYSSELNVNALLLGDSALYLCASSLGGGKPYNSPLHFGNGTRLTVT.